Below, 2 T cell receptor beta chains from the same sample are listed, as sequenced in a study of blood T cell repertoires in COVID-19 (dated by TCRdb to about 2020). Library preparation was by the immunoSEQ multiplex PCR assay. TCRdb mirrors the immuneACCESS table, restricted to in-frame sequences. Some clones are absent from its copies; in checked studies, under half trace to an unresolved V gene, and the reason for the others is unknown. Recorded for this sample are 250,000 to 300,000 clones; around 84% of them occurred a single time. Of the sample, around 15% is held by the ten largest clones. The material sequenced was PBMCs or T cells enriched from blood (not recorded which). The origin of the receptors is a young man who had recovered from COVID-19.

This clone appeared once. This chain links TRBV5-5 with TRBJ1-2, with 10 bases that match TRBD1. V was pared by 4 bases and J by 5 bases, with 17 bases of the junction left unmatched. Germline V lookup: CDR1 SGHKS, CDR2 YYEKEE (reference sequence). This CDR3 has 18 residues. The CDR3 sequence is CASSLLTGTGDFRYGYTF. Here the CDR3 DNA reads TGTGCCAGCAGCCTCCTGACCGGGACAGGGGATTTTCGGTATGGCTACACCTTC.

This clone appeared once. The V and J genes are TRBV12-5 and TRBJ1-2; the D is unclear. The CDR3 spans 13 residues. Deletions cut 4 bases from V and 4 bases from J, with 10 bases between. Germline CDR1 reads LGHNT; CDR2 reads FRNRAP. CDR3 coding DNA: TGTGCTAGTGGTTATACAGTATTCTATGGCTACACCTTC. Protein: CASGYTVFYGYTF.